This T cell receptor (beta chain) emerged from a study of blood T cell repertoires in COVID-19 (dated by TCRdb to about 2020). As for the study more broadly: Samples from collaborators originated in the United States, Italy and Spain and spanned both the acute and convalescent phases of COVID-19. The prospective study material was composed of cDNA or gDNA derived from T cells, B-cell-depleted T cells, or PBMCs. The dataset comprised deeply sampled blood TCRbeta repertoires from subjects exposed to, actively infected with, or recovered from COVID-19. A freely available public database, intended as a resource for researchers studying the immune response to SARS-CoV-2, is where the repertoires were released. The samples were drawn from two sources: the first 160 participants of the ongoing ImmuneRACE study, and about 1,300 subjects contributed by 6 global collaborators. Nearly every sample came with metadata listing a de-identified subject ID, COVID-19 status, age in years and sex. Where available, HLA class I and class II types were taken from metadata supplied by the sample provider and were not determined by assay-based typing.

At the junction V is shortened by 3 bases and J by 4 bases; bases outside the gene matches: 9. The CDR3 covers 15 residues, taking in both the cysteine and the phenylalanine. CDR3 DNA only is kept here, 45 bases in frame from base 1. The germline V gene (reference sequence) sets CDR1 to SGHNT and CDR2 to YYREEE. What the authors observed across the whole study: The quantity of clinical and demographic metadata differed by source and by participant and was supplied without curation.

In Seattle, one collaborating source enrolled patients while the infection was active and tracked those patients longitudinally over the course of disease. Each collaborating institution followed its own protocols to collect whole blood in K2EDTA tubes. For TCRbeta analysis, collaborator samples were shipped as frozen whole blood, as isolated PBMCs, or as DNA extracted from either sample type. Comments on this clone: Its antigen is unknown. Per-base qualities were not stored, and no clone one base away is much larger.

TCRbeta CDR3 regions were amplified from genomic DNA by means of the immunoSEQ Assay, a bias-controlled multiplex PCR. Under the source paper's analysis protocol: The number of nucleated cells in each sample was estimated by amplification of reference gene primers within the assay. Sequence reads were collapsed and filtered to measure the absolute abundance of every unique TCRbeta CDR3 rearrangement. For each sample, productive Simpson clonality was calculated as the square root of Simpson's diversity index over productive rearrangements. In TCRdb, the immuneACCESS table is reduced to in-frame sequences with V and J assigned. These tables do not hold every clone; where another copy was compared, an unresolved V gene accounts for under half, and the others remain unexplained. That table supplies the V and J calls and clone size; D and trimming were determined from the DNA. For this sample the table gives approximately 200,000 clones, of which roughly 81% were detected only once. The top ten clonotypes cover about an eighth of the sample.

The V gene is TRBV5-4 and the J gene is TRBJ2-5; 7 bases in the junction line up with TRBD2. This receptor was taken from an elderly woman with COVID-19, enrolled during active disease. The sample comprised peripheral blood. The CDR3 region reads CASSSTGGGGETQYF. Here is the DNA: TGTGCCAGCAGCTCCACTGGGGGGGGAGGAGAGACCCAGTACTTC.